These 19 T cell receptor beta chains were all obtained from the same sample, sequenced in a study of cytomegalovirus exposure and HLA in healthy donors (dated by TCRdb to the late 2010s). The library was produced with the immunoSEQ multiplex PCR assay. For the multiplex PCR, a mixture combining 60 forward primers for TCR Vbeta segments and 13 reverse primers for TCR Jbeta segments was used. Not all clones reach the TCRdb copy of this immuneACCESS table, which keeps in-frame sequences only. Checked studies attribute under half of the gap to unresolved V genes and leave the rest unexplained. The sample table records fewer than 250,000 clones; more than 65% of these occur just once. The ten largest clonotypes hold 0.63% of the sample. Material: PBMCs. The receptors shown here come from a man aged 18 to 30 in good health and CMV-seronegative.

The chain links TRBV7-2 to TRBJ1-2, with 7 bases aligning to TRBD1. After removal of 1 base from V and 7 bases from J, the junction contained 3 bases not matched to a gene. Looked up from germline, CDR1 is SGHTA and CDR2 is FQGNSA. The CDR3 loop spans 13 amino acids. CDR3 loop: CASSLEAGGGYTF. In DNA form, the CDR3 reads TGTGCCAGCAGCTTAGAGGCAGGGGGTGGCTACACCTTC.

The chain employs TRBV15 and TRBJ1-4; 7 nucleotides align to TRBD1. The length of the CDR3 is 15 residues. Germline CDR1 and CDR2: LNHNV and YYDKDF (reference sequence). J gave up 5 bases and V 4 bases, and 7 bases lay outside the gene matches. The CDR3 sequence is CATSIIGTVNEKLFF. The DNA of the CDR3 is TGTGCCACCAGCATTATCGGGACAGTCAATGAAAAACTGTTTTTT.

This chain connects TRBV5-6 to TRBJ2-7; D is uncertain. V lost 0 bases, J lost 5 bases, and 9 bases lay in between. The CDR3 loop spans 13 amino acids. Germline loops: CDR1 SGHDT, CDR2 YYEEEE. In DNA, the CDR3 is TGTGCCAGCAGCTTGGGCTCCAGAAACGAGCAGTACTTC. Residues: CASSLGSRNEQYF.

This chain links TRBV6-5 with TRBJ1-1, with D maybe TRBD1 (5 bases). The CDR3 is 15 residues long. The ends were cut back, 5 bases at V and 3 bases at J, with 16 bases in the middle. Germline assignment: CDR1 MNHEY and CDR2 SVGAGI. CDR3 sequence reads: CASSTPGGVDTEAFF. The CDR3, as DNA: TGTGCCAGCAGTACCCCGGGGGGAGTGGACACTGAAGCTTTCTTT.

The chain employs TRBV9 and TRBJ1-1; D might be TRBD1 (6 bases). The V and J ends lost 0 bases and 2 bases respectively, with 14 bases between them. The CDR3 sequence is 16 residues long. Per the germline V gene, CDR1 is SGDLS and CDR2 is YYNGEE. The CDR3 sequence is CASSVGGAGTNTEAFF. CDR3 DNA sequence: TGTGCCAGCAGCGTAGGCGGTGCCGGGACAAACACTGAAGCTTTCTTT.

The table lists this clone with a count of one. A read error is likely here: a far larger clone is one base away. The chain's CDR3 is CAISGTSGSTDTQYF. CDR3 coding DNA: TGTGCCATCAGTGGGACTAGCGGGAGCACAGATACGCAGTATTTT. The V gene is TRBV10-3, the J gene TRBJ2-3, with 11 bases that match TRBD2. This CDR3 comprises 15 residues. J was trimmed by 0 bases and V by 4 bases; bases with no gene match: 0. Germline CDR1 is ENHRY and CDR2 is SYGVKD.

There are a few counts of this clone. The CDR3 nucleotides read TGTGCCTGGAGTTCCCACCTAGCGGGGCAAAGGGAGACCCAGTACTTC. This sequence encodes CAWSSHLAGQRETQYF. The rearrangement links TRBV30 to TRBJ2-5; TRBD2 matches 9 bases. The CDR3 is 16 residues long. V lost 2 bases and J lost 5; bases outside the gene matches: 12. Germline values: CDR1 GTSNPN, CDR2 SVGIG (reference sequence).

This clone has a single count. The chain employs TRBV7-2 and TRBJ2-1; maybe TRBD2 (6 bases). This CDR3 region has 15 residues. Trimming removed 5 bases from V and 5 bases from J, with 16 bases in between. Germline V gives CDR1 SGHTA, CDR2 FQGNSA. CDR3 DNA: TGTGCCAGCAGCCGGAAGACTAGTCGGGACAATGAGCAGTTCTTC. Amino acid sequence: CASSRKTSRDNEQFF.

The V and J genes are TRBV2 and TRBJ1-5; D uncertain. Between the trimmed V and J ends, which lost 6 bases and 3 bases, there was a span of 12 bases. This CDR3 has 14 residues. CDR1 and CDR2 (germline): SNHLY, FYNNEI. The CDR3 DNA sequence: TGTGCCAGCAGGGCCGGGAGGTACAATCAGCCCCAGCATTTT. Protein product: CASRAGRYNQPQHF.

V is TRBV4-2 and J is TRBJ2-2, with D possibly matching TRBD1 (6 bases). The CDR3 length is 16 residues. CDR1 is LGHNA and CDR2 is YNFKEQ in the germline V gene. The ends were cut back, 5 bases at V and 3 bases at J, with 16 bases in the middle. This chain's CDR3 is CASSKPGDTYTGELFF. The CDR3 DNA is TGTGCCAGCAGCAAACCAGGGGATACATACACCGGGGAGCTGTTTTTT.

The V and J genes are TRBV5-1 and TRBJ1-2; 11 nucleotides line up with TRBD1. The CDR3 totals 16 residues. The J segment lost 6 bases and the V segment lost 5 bases, leaving 12 bases of the junction unmatched. Per germline, CDR1 SGHRS and CDR2 YFSETQ. Here the CDR3 reads CASSPLPGTGGHGYTF. The CDR3 DNA sequence: TGCGCCAGCAGTCCTCTCCCCGGGACAGGGGGGCATGGCTACACCTTC. The whole variable domain, remainder taken from reference TRBV5-1 and TRBJ1-2, is KAGVTQTPRYLIKTRGQQVTLSCSPISGHRSVSWYQQTPGQGLQFLFEYFSETQRNKGNFPGRFSGRQFSNSRSEMNVSTLELGDSALYLCASSPLPGTGGHGYTFGSGTRLTVV.

Concerning this clone itself: This specimen includes other DNA sequences encoding the same CDR3. The CDR3 nucleotides read TGCGCCAGCAGCTTGGGGGCAGGGGGCGCCTACGAGCAGTACTTC. Translation gives CASSLGAGGAYEQYF. The chain links TRBV5-1 to TRBJ2-7; TRBD1 matches 8 bases. The length of the CDR3 is 15 residues. Trimming removed 0 bases from V and 2 bases from J; junction bases left unmatched: 4. CDR1 is SGHRS and CDR2 is YFSETQ in the germline V gene.

The chain employs TRBV6-1 and TRBJ2-7; 13 bases agree with TRBD2. In germline, CDR1 is MNHNS, CDR2 SASEGT. Losses at the gene ends were 6 bases for V and 2 bases for J; bases not matched to a gene: 4. The CDR3 is 15 residues long. This CDR3 is CASSVGLAGPYEQYF. CDR3 coding DNA: TGTGCCAGCAGCGTGGGACTAGCGGGACCCTACGAGCAGTACTTC.

The rearrangement uses TRBV9 and TRBJ2-3, with 9 bases matching TRBD1. The J segment lost 2 bases and the V segment lost 4 bases, leaving 8 bases of the junction unmatched. The CDR3 has 16 residues. Germline V gives CDR1 SGDLS, CDR2 YYNGEE. The CDR3 nucleotides read TGTGCCAGCAGCCCACCGGGACAGGGATTCACAGATACGCAGTATTTT. Translation: CASSPPGQGFTDTQYF.

The rearrangement links TRBV2 to TRBJ1-6; D is unclear. There are 13 residues in the CDR3. Trimming left V 11 bases short and J 7 bases short, with 15 bases between. Germline V gives CDR1 SNHLY, CDR2 FYNNEI. The DNA for the CDR3 is TGTGCCTGTAATAGGTTCGGGAATTCACCCCTCCACTTT. Amino acid sequence: CACNRFGNSPLHF.

V usage is TRBV13 and J usage is TRBJ2-3; 14 nucleotides agree with TRBD2. V shed 5 bases, J shed 0 bases, and the junction held 13 bases outside the gene matches. CDR3 length: 20 amino acids. CDR1 is PRHDT and CDR2 is FYEKMQ in the germline V gene (reference sequence). CDR3 amino acids: CASSGALGLAGVVSTDTQYF. CDR3 bases: TGTGCCAGCAGCGGAGCCCTGGGACTAGCGGGAGTCGTGAGCACAGATACGCAGTATTTT.

The chain links TRBV7-8 to TRBJ2-5, with 8 bases fitting TRBD2. Trimming removed 1 base from V and 3 bases from J; junction bases left unmatched: 7. CDR1 and CDR2 from the germline V gene are SGHVS and FQNEAQ. The CDR3 has 16 amino acids. This CDR3 is CASSLVPSGSKETQYF. In DNA form, the CDR3 reads TGTGCCAGCAGCTTAGTTCCTAGCGGGTCTAAAGAGACCCAGTACTTC.

This clone showed up just once. At one end, the junction sequence differs from germline, possibly due to a read error. The chain has TRBV27 and TRBJ2-7; no firm D call. The CDR3 runs to 8 residues. Germline CDR1 is MNHEY and CDR2 is SMNVEV (reference sequence). The CDR3 DNA follows: TGTGCCAGCGGCTGCGGCAGCTTC. Translating gives CASGCGSF.

J is TRBJ1-2 and V is TRBV18; a weak D match, TRBD1 (5 bases). The CDR3 length is 13 residues. V lost 8 bases and J lost 5, with 15 bases in between. Germline values: CDR1 KGHSH, CDR2 LQKENI. This CDR3 is CASREGLTYGYTF. The CDR3 DNA sequence: TGTGCCAGCCGGGAGGGACTGACATATGGCTACACCTTC.